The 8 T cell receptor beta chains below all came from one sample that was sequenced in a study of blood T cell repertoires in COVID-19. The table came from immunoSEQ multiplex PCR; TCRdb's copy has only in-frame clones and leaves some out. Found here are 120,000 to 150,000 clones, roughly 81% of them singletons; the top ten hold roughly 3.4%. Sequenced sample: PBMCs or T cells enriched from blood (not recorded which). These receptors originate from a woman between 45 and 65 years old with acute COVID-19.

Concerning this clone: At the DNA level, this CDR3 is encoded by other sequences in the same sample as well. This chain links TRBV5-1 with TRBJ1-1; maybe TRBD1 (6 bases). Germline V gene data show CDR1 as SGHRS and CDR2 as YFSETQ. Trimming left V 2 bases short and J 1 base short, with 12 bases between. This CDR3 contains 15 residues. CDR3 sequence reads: CASSLTGSGNTEAFF. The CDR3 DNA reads TGCGCCAGCAGCTTAACAGGGTCAGGGAACACTGAAGCTTTCTTT.

CDR3 nucleotide sequence: TGTGCCAGCAGTGCTGAAGGGGGTAAGACCTACGAGCAGTACTTC. Protein product: CASSAEGGKTYEQYF. The chain uses TRBV2 and TRBJ2-7, with D tentatively TRBD1 (6 bases). CDR3 length: 15 residues. Between the trimmed V and J ends, which lost 4 bases and 2 bases, there was a span of 15 bases. Per the germline V gene, CDR1 is SNHLY and CDR2 is FYNNEI.

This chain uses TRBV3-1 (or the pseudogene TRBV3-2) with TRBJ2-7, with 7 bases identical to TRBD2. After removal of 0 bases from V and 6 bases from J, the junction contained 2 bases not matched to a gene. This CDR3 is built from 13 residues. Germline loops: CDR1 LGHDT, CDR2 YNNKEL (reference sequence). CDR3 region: CASSQEWEGEQYF. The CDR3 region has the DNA TGTGCCAGCAGCCAAGAATGGGAGGGCGAGCAGTACTTC.

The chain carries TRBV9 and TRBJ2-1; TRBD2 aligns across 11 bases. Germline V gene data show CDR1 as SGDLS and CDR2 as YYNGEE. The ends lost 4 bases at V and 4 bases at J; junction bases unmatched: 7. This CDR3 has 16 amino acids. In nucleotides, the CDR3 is TGTGCCAGCAGCCCACCCGGGACTAGCGGATACAATGAGCAGTTCTTC. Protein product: CASSPPGTSGYNEQFF.

The DNA of the CDR3 is TGTGCCAGCAGCCAAGGGGTCGGGACAGGGGTATACACCATATATTTT. Its protein product is CASSQGVGTGVYTIYF. V usage is TRBV3-1 (or the pseudogene TRBV3-2) and J usage is TRBJ1-3, with TRBD1 matching 10 bases. Looked up from germline, CDR1 is LGHDT and CDR2 is YNNKEL (reference sequence). After removal of 1 base from V and 8 bases from J, the junction contained 8 bases not matched to a gene. The CDR3 covers 16 residues.

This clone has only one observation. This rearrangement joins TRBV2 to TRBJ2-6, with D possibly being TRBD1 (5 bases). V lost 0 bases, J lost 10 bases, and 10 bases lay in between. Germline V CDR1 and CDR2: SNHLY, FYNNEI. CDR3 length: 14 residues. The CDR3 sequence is CASSEAGQKNVLTF. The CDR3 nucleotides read TGTGCCAGCAGTGAAGCGGGGCAGAAGAACGTCCTGACTTTC.

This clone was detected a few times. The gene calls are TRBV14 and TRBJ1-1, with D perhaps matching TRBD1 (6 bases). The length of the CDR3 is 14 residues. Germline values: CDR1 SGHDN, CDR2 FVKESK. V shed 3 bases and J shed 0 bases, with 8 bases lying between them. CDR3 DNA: TGTGCCAGCAGCCAGGGGACATTGAACACTGAAGCTTTCTTT. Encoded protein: CASSQGTLNTEAFF.

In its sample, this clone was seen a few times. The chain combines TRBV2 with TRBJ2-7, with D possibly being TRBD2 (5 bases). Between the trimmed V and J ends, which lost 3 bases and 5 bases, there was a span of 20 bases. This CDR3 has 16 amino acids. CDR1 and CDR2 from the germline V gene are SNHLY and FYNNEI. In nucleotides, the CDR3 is TGTGCCAGCAGTGACCGGGGTACAAGGGCGCTTAACGAGCAGTACTTC. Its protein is CASSDRGTRALNEQYF. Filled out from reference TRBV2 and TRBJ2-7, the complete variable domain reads EPEVTQTPSHQVTQMGQEVILRCVPISNHLYFYWYRQILGQKVEFLVSFYNNEISEKSEIFDDQFSVERPDGSNFTLKIRSTKLEDSAMYFCASSDRGTRALNEQYFGPGTRLTVT.